Following are 25 T cell receptor beta chains from one sample sequenced in a study of T cell responses to AZD1222 COVID-19 vaccine. Assay: immunoSEQ multiplex PCR; the TCRdb copy retains only in-frame clones and omits some. The top ten hold roughly 4.2% of the sample, which has 95,000 to 150,000 clones, about 90% seen once. The source material was peripheral blood, sampled on day 0 of AZD1222 vaccination. Receptor source: an adult in good health.

The CDR3 region has the DNA TGTGCCAGCGGAGGCACCTCCTACGAGCAGTACTTC. Protein: CASGGTSYEQYF. The chain recombines TRBV7-8 with TRBJ2-7, with D possibly matching TRBD2 (5 bases). Trimming pared 8 bases from V and 0 bases from J, leaving 8 bases between. The CDR3 is 12 amino acids. Germline V gene sequence: CDR1 SGHVS, CDR2 FQNEAQ.

The chain links TRBV28 to TRBJ2-2; 8 bases map to TRBD1. Germline assignment: CDR1 MDHEN and CDR2 SYDVKM. This CDR3 has 16 residues. V lost 6 bases, J lost 6 bases, and 12 bases stayed unmatched. CDR3 nucleotide sequence: TGTGCCAGCAGCCGGACAGGGATCAGGAGGGCCGGGGAGCTGTTTTTT. This translates into CASSRTGIRRAGELFF.

The chain is built from TRBV10-2 and TRBJ2-5; D not resolved. The CDR3 runs 15 residues. Germline CDR1 WSHSY, CDR2 SAAADI. Trimming pared 7 bases from V and 7 bases from J, leaving 22 bases between. The CDR3 reads CASNPGQALKGTQYF. Written as DNA, the CDR3 is TGCGCCAGCAATCCGGGTCAGGCCCTAAAAGGGACCCAGTACTTC.

The chain links TRBV23-1 to TRBJ2-7; D call uncertain. TRBV23-1 is filed as an ORF, its function uncertain. Trimming removed 3 bases from V and 6 bases from J, with 6 bases in between. The CDR3 sequence is 11 residues long. CDR3 coding DNA: TGCGCCAGCAGTCATCCGAGCGAGCAGTACTTC. As protein: CASSHPSEQYF.

This chain uses TRBV13 with TRBJ2-1, with TRBD2 identical over 9 bases. This CDR3 region has 16 residues. Germline-derived CDR1 and CDR2 are PRHDT and FYEKMQ (reference sequence). After removal of 4 bases from V and 10 bases from J, the junction contained 14 bases not matched to a gene. DNA of the CDR3: TGTGCCAGCAGCTCGCCTCCGGGACTAGCTCAGCAGGAGCAGTTCTTC. Translated: CASSSPPGLAQQEQFF.

The gene calls are TRBV7-9 and TRBJ1-1; D ambiguous. The CDR3 consists of 14 residues. The germline V gene encodes CDR1 SEHNR and CDR2 FQNEAQ (reference sequence). Trimming pared 1 base from V and 7 bases from J, leaving 13 bases between. Here the CDR3 reads CASSLVGFHNEAFF. Here the CDR3 DNA reads TGTGCCAGCAGCTTAGTCGGGTTCCACAATGAAGCTTTCTTT. Full variable domain (outside the CDR3, taken from reference TRBV7-9 and TRBJ1-1): DTGVSQNPRHKITKRGQNVTFRCDPISEHNRLYWYRQTLGQGPEFLTYFQNEAQLEKSRLLSDRFSAERPKGSFSTLEIQRTEQGDSAMYLCASSLVGFHNEAFFGQGTRLTVV.

This chain uses TRBV5-1 with TRBJ2-3, with D perhaps TRBD1 or TRBD2 (5 bases each). Germline values: CDR1 SGHRS, CDR2 YFSETQ. Trimming cost V 3 bases and J 9 bases, with 11 bases left between them. There are 12 residues in the CDR3. The CDR3 loop reads CASSSPGPTQYF. DNA for the CDR3: TGCGCCAGCAGCTCACCGGGGCCCACGCAGTATTTT.

The V gene is TRBV30, the J gene TRBJ2-3, with 12 bases that match TRBD2. Germline CDR1 GTSNPN, CDR2 SVGIG (reference sequence). Unmatched junction bases numbered 5, after V lost 4 bases and J lost 6 bases. This CDR3 comprises 14 residues. The CDR3 bases are TGTGCCTGGAAAGCTAGCGGGAGGGCCGATACGCAGTATTTT. This codes for CAWKASGRADTQYF.

This chain joins TRBV7-2 and TRBJ2-7, with 12 positions matching TRBD1. Germline V CDR1 and CDR2: SGHTA, FQGNSA. V gave up 5 bases and J gave up 6 bases; unmatched junction bases: 8. There are 15 residues in the CDR3. CDR3 coding DNA: TGTGCCAGCAGCCCAGCGGGACAGGGGGCGCGCGAGCAGTACTTC. It yields the protein CASSPAGQGAREQYF.

V usage is TRBV2 and J usage is TRBJ2-1; 7 positions match TRBD1. J was trimmed by 11 bases and V by 2 bases; bases with no gene match: 6. The CDR3 totals 13 residues. The germline V gene encodes CDR1 SNHLY and CDR2 FYNNEI. The CDR3 spells CASSERETGKQFF. As DNA, the CDR3 is TGTGCCAGCAGTGAAAGGGAGACAGGGAAGCAGTTCTTC.

The rearrangement links TRBV5-4 to TRBJ1-1, with 7 bases that match TRBD1. After removal of 0 bases from V and 5 bases from J, the junction contained 7 bases not matched to a gene. CDR3 length: 15 residues. CDR1 and CDR2 from the germline V gene are SGHNT and YYREEE (reference sequence). The CDR3 region has the DNA TGTGCCAGCAGCTTGGCTAAGGGGGCCCGAACTGAAGCTTTCTTT. Its translation: CASSLAKGARTEAFF. Supplemented by reference TRBV5-4 and TRBJ1-1, the full variable domain reads ETGVTQSPTHLIKTRGQQVTLRCSSQSGHNTVSWYQQALGQGPQFIFQYYREEENGRGNFPPRFSGLQFPNYSSELNVNALELDDSALYLCASSLAKGARTEAFFGQGTRLTVV.

This chain connects TRBV5-1 to TRBJ1-2, with 8 bases that match TRBD1. There are 14 residues in the CDR3. Germline V gene sequence: CDR1 SGHRS, CDR2 YFSETQ. V lost 4 bases, J lost 3 bases, and 5 bases stayed unmatched. CDR3 coding DNA: TGCGCCAGCAGCCCAGGGGGCGAACACTATGGCTACACCTTC. This gives the protein CASSPGGEHYGYTF.

CDR3 in amino acids: CASSQVWGEGGYTF. In DNA form, the CDR3 reads TGTGCCAGCAGCCAAGTGTGGGGAGAGGGCGGCTACACCTTC. V is TRBV3-1 (or the pseudogene TRBV3-2) and J is TRBJ1-2; no clear D gene. Germline lookup yields CDR1 LGHDT and CDR2 YNNKEL (reference sequence). V lost 1 base and J 8 bases, leaving 14 bases between the germline ends. The CDR3 loop spans 14 amino acids.

This chain links TRBV5-1 with TRBJ2-7; D is possibly TRBD1 (6 bases). V was shortened by 0 bases and J by 2 bases, with 12 bases between the two germline ends. This CDR3 region has 15 residues. CDR1 and CDR2 (germline): SGHRS, YFSETQ. CDR3 DNA: TGCGCCAGCAGCTTGGCCGGGCAGGGGCCCTACGAGCAGTACTTC. Its protein is CASSLAGQGPYEQYF.

In DNA, the CDR3 is TGTGCCAGCAGTCTGGACGGCAATCAGCCCCAGCATTTT. Translated, it gives CASSLDGNQPQHF. The gene calls are TRBV6-4 and TRBJ1-5; no reliable D call. Germline lookup yields CDR1 MRHNA and CDR2 SNTAGT. This CDR3 comprises 13 residues. Trimming removed 5 bases at V and 2 bases at J, with 7 bases between.

This chain joins TRBV5-8 and TRBJ2-2, with 9 bases lining up with TRBD1. CDR3 length: 14 amino acids. CDR1 and CDR2 from the germline V gene are SGHTS and YDEGEE. Unmatched junction bases numbered 0, after V lost 2 bases and J lost 4 bases. The CDR3 coding sequence is TGTGCCAGCAGCTTACAGGGGGCCACCGGGGAGCTGTTTTTT. Its translation is CASSLQGATGELFF.

The chain carries TRBV7-8 and TRBJ1-2, with unresolved D. The CDR3 has 11 residues. Trimming stripped 6 bases from V and 4 bases from J, with 6 bases between. Germline assignment: CDR1 SGHVS and CDR2 FQNEAQ. The CDR3 sequence is CASSGGYGYTF. CDR3 sequence (DNA): TGTGCCAGCAGTGGTGGCTATGGCTACACCTTC.

The genes are TRBV30 and TRBJ1-5; D ambiguous. Trimming took 2 bases from V and 6 from J, leaving 11 bases between them. The CDR3 consists of 13 residues. Per germline, CDR1 GTSNPN and CDR2 SVGIG (reference sequence). DNA of the CDR3: TGTGCCTGGAGTTCCCTCTTTTCTCAGCCCCAGCATTTT. It is translated as CAWSSLFSQPQHF. The whole variable domain, filled in from reference TRBV30 and TRBJ1-5, reads SQTIHQWPATLVQPVGSPLSLECTVEGTSNPNLYWYRQAAGRGLQLLFYSVGIGQISSEVPQNLSASRPQDRQFILSSKKLLLSDSGFYLCAWSSLFSQPQHFGDGTRLSIL.

The chain recombines TRBV7-9 with TRBJ1-6; 7 bases fit TRBD1. The CDR3 length is 16 residues. The V and J ends lost 6 bases and 9 bases, in that order; junction bases with no gene match: 14. CDR1 and CDR2 (germline): SEHNR, FQNEAQ (reference sequence). The CDR3 here is CASSIAGQGVTSPLHF. The CDR3 nucleotides read TGTGCCAGCAGTATAGCGGGGCAGGGGGTTACTTCACCCCTCCACTTT. The full variable domain, in which reference TRBV7-9 and TRBJ1-6 provide the parts outside the CDR3, is DTGVSQNPRHKITKRGQNVTFRCDPISEHNRLYWYRQTLGQGPEFLTYFQNEAQLEKSRLLSDRFSAERPKGSFSTLEIQRTEQGDSAMYLCASSIAGQGVTSPLHFGNGTRLTVT.

The genes are TRBV28 and TRBJ1-2; 10 nucleotides line up with TRBD1. This CDR3 region has 15 residues. The germline V gene has CDR1 MDHEN and CDR2 SYDVKM. J was trimmed by 7 bases and V by 3 bases; bases with no gene match: 8. CDR3 sequence: CASSLTGGELGGYTF. CDR3 DNA: TGTGCCAGCAGTTTGACAGGGGGCGAACTGGGTGGCTACACCTTC.

The chain joins TRBV5-5 to TRBJ2-7, with 7 bases aligning to TRBD2. The CDR3 totals 16 residues. Germline V gives CDR1 SGHKS, CDR2 YYEKEE (reference sequence). V lost 2 bases and J lost 0; bases outside the gene matches: 8. CDR3 protein: CASSFRLADYSYEQYF. In DNA, the CDR3 is TGTGCCAGCAGCTTTAGGCTAGCGGACTACTCCTACGAGCAGTACTTC. Complete variable domain (other parts from reference TRBV5-5 and TRBJ2-7): DAGVTQSPTHLIKTRGQQVTLRCSPISGHKSVSWYQQVLGQGPQFIFQYYEKEERGRGNFPDRFSARQFPNYSSELNVNALLLGDSALYLCASSFRLADYSYEQYFGPGTRLTVT.

This chain connects TRBV2 to TRBJ1-5; the match to TRBD1 covers 7 bases. The CDR3 consists of 14 residues. The V and J ends lost 6 bases and 7 bases, in that order; junction bases with no gene match: 9. Per germline, CDR1 SNHLY and CDR2 FYNNEI. The CDR3 sequence is CASSPGGGRQPQHF. In nucleotides, the CDR3 is TGTGCCAGCAGCCCAGGGGGGGGCAGGCAGCCCCAGCATTTT.

The V call is TRBV28, the J call TRBJ2-5; possibly TRBD2 for D (6 bases). Germline V lookup: CDR1 MDHEN, CDR2 SYDVKM. CDR3 size: 18 residues. Trimming left V 2 bases short and J 5 bases short, with 24 bases between. CDR3 protein: CASSLAPRLQVAGETQYF. The CDR3 bases are TGTGCCAGCAGTTTAGCCCCCCGGCTTCAGGTGGCGGGGGAGACCCAGTACTTC.

The rearrangement uses TRBV28 and TRBJ1-5; D call uncertain. Trimming pared 6 bases from V and 1 base from J, leaving 7 bases between. This CDR3 has 13 residues. The germline gives CDR1 MDHEN, CDR2 SYDVKM. CDR3: CASRGRSNQPQHF. CDR3 bases: TGTGCCAGCAGGGGGAGAAGCAATCAGCCCCAGCATTTT. The full variable domain, rest sourced from reference TRBV28 and TRBJ1-5, is DVKVTQSSRYLVKRTGEKVFLECVQDMDHENMFWYRQDPGLGLRLIYFSYDVKMKEKGDIPEGYSVSREKKERFSLILESASTNQTSMYLCASRGRSNQPQHFGDGTRLSIL.

The chain couples TRBV29-1 to TRBJ2-7, with D hard to call. This CDR3 is built from 12 residues. Germline lookup yields CDR1 SQVTM and CDR2 ANQGSEA. V was pared by 4 bases and J by 4 bases, with 11 bases between. The CDR3 spells CSVGAPNYEQYF. Here the CDR3 DNA reads TGCAGCGTTGGCGCACCCAATTACGAGCAGTACTTC.